This T cell receptor beta chain is drawn from a study of TIL therapy for anti-PD-1-resistant metastatic lung cancer. Study details: Median patient age was around 50, ranging roughly 38-75 years. Most patients had lung adenocarcinoma; a few tumors were EGFR-mutant, two ALK-rearranged; half smoked currently or formerly.

V was shortened by 0 bases and J by 4 bases, with 11 bases between the two germline ends. The CDR3 consists of 15 residues. Per the germline V gene, CDR1 is LNHDA and CDR2 is SQIVND (reference sequence). Time point reported: pre-treatment sample, taken before nivolumab and TIL therapy. The immunoSEQ assay was v3. Repertoires were generated with immunoSEQ multiplex PCR, while TCRdb's copy carries only in-frame clones and drops some. Here the sample spans about 19,000 clones, approximately 79% being singletons. The material was blood, obtained at baseline. The sequence came from a person aged 25 to 79 with non-small cell lung cancer. J is TRBJ2-3 and V is TRBV19, with D possibly being TRBD2 (5 bases). The CDR3 region has the DNA TGTGCCAGTAGTATAGATAGGCTCGGGGCAGATACGCAGTATTTT. Its protein is CASSIDRLGADTQYF.